This TCR beta chain was identified during a study of T cell changes during pregnancy in multiple sclerosis. With V trimmed by 6 bases and J by 3 bases, 5 bases remained unmatched. Germline values: CDR1 LNHDA, CDR2 SQIVND (reference sequence). The CDR3 sequence is 14 residues long. Clones were sequenced by immunoSEQ multiplex PCR, and TCRdb holds only the in-frame ones, with some missing. Seen here are around 52,000 clones, approximately 87% observed once, and the top ten hold over 4%. The clonotype comes from a human donor whose cells served as feeder cells for cultures in a pregnancy study. Sequencing input: peripheral blood from another person, used as feeder cells. This sequence joins TRBV19 and TRBJ2-3, with 8 nucleotides matching TRBD2. The CDR3 protein is CASSGGAGTDTQYF. In nucleotides, the CDR3 is TGTGCCAGTAGCGGGGGGGCCGGGACAGATACGCAGTATTTT.